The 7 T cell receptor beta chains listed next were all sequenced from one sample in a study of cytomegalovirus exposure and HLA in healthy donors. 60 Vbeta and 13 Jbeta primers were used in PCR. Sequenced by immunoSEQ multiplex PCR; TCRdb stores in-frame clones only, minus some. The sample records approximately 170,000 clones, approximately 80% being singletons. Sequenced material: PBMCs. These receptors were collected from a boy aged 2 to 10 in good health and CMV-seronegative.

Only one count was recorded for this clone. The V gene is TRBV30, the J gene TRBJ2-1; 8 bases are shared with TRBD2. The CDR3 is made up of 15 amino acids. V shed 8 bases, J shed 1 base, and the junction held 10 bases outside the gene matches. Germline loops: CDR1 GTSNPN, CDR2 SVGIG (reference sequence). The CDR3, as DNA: TGTGCCGGCGGGGGGCTGATCGGGTCCTACAATGAGCAGTTCTTC. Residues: CAGGGLIGSYNEQFF.

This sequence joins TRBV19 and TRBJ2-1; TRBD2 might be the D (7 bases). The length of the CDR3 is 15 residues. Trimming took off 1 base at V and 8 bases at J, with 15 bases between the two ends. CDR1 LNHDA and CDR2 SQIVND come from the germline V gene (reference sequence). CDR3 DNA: TGTGCCAGTAGTATAGTATCGGGGGGCGGCTATGAGCAGTTCTTC. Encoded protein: CASSIVSGGGYEQFF.

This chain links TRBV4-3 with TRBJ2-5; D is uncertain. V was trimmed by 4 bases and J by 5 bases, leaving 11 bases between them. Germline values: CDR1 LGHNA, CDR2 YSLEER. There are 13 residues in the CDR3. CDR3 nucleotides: TGCGCCAGCAGCCGAGGAGTAGAGGAGACCCAGTACTTC. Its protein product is CASSRGVEETQYF.

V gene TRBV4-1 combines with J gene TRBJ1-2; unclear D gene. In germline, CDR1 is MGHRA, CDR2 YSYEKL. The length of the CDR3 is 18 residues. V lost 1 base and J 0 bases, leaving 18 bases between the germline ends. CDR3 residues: CASSQVGQARLANYGYTF. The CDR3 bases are TGCGCCAGCAGCCAAGTAGGTCAGGCACGCTTAGCTAACTATGGCTACACCTTC.

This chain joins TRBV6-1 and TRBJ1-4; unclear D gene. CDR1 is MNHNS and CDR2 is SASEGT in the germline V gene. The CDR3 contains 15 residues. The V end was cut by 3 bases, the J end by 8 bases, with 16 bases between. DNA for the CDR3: TGTGCCAGCAGTGATATGGGCCCCGGTAGGGAAAAACTGTTTTTT. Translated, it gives CASSDMGPGREKLFF.

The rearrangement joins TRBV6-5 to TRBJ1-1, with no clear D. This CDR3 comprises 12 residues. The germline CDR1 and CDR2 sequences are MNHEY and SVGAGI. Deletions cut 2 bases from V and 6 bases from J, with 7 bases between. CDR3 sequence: CASSYAGAEAFF. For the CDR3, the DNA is TGTGCCAGCAGTTACGCCGGGGCTGAAGCTTTCTTT.

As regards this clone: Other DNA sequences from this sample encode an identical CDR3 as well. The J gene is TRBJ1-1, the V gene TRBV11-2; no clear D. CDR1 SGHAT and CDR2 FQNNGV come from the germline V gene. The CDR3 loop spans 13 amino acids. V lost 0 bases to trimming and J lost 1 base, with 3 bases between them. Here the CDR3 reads CASSLDRNTEAFF. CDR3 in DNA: TGTGCCAGCAGCTTAGACAGGAACACTGAAGCTTTCTTT.